The rows below give T cell receptor beta chains drawn from one sample of a study of human T cells and chemical hapten exposure. TCRdb itself ran the RACE reads through MiXCR, one entry per CDR3 protein. The sample lists 250,000 or so distinct CDR3 sequences; 8.6% were seen once. The source material was whole blood, sampled in connection with sensitization to the hapten diphenylcyclopropenone (DPC). These receptors were obtained from a woman aged 35 to 49 with alopecia areata. Some clones in this sample may be carry-over from other donors' samples. CDR3s include the opening cysteine and the closing phenylalanine or tryptophan.

V gene: TRBV20-1; J gene: TRBJ1-2; CDR3 protein: CSASMANYGYTF
V gene: TRBV10-3; J gene: TRBJ2-3; CDR3 protein: CAISENSLSPDTQYF
V gene: TRBV29-1; J gene: TRBJ2-5; CDR3 protein: CSVERDSLGTQYF
V gene: TRBV10-3; J gene: TRBJ2-1; CDR3 protein: CAIRGQGPGDEQFF
V gene: TRBV6-5; J gene: TRBJ2-7; CDR3 protein: CASSYSGSNYEQYF
V gene: TRBV7-2; J gene: TRBJ2-5; CDR3 protein: CASSFGQTQYF
V gene: TRBV4-2; J gene: TRBJ2-1; CDR3 protein: CASSQDWSRGVTGNEQFF
V gene: TRBV7-2; J gene: TRBJ2-3; CDR3 protein: CASSYSNTDTQYF
V gene: TRBV11-2; J gene: TRBJ2-3; CDR3 protein: CASSQGAADTQYF
V gene: TRBV12-3/TRBV12-4; J gene: TRBJ2-5; CDR3 protein: CASSLGLGPETQYF
V gene: TRBV10-3; J gene: TRBJ2-5; CDR3 protein: CAISEGVRETQYF
V gene: TRBV28; J gene: TRBJ2-1; CDR3 protein: CASSLPQGANEQFF
V gene: TRBV10-3; J gene: TRBJ2-1; CDR3 protein: CAIRHSGTSGSRYNEQFF
V gene: TRBV28; J gene: TRBJ2-5; CDR3 protein: CASSALDQETQYF
V gene: TRBV28; J gene: TRBJ1-2; CDR3 protein: CASSFPQGHAYGYTF
V gene: TRBV6-2/TRBV6-3; J gene: TRBJ1-1; CDR3 protein: CASSYSSFEAFF
V gene: TRBV28; J gene: TRBJ2-1; CDR3 protein: CASSYGLAYNEQFF
V gene: TRBV6-1; J gene: TRBJ1-1; CDR3 protein: CATNLGVFGMNTEAFF
V gene: TRBV29-1; J gene: TRBJ2-5; CDR3 protein: CSVESLAGVLETQYF
V gene: TRBV24-1; J gene: TRBJ2-1; CDR3 protein: CATRDMELEQFF
V gene: TRBV5-1; J gene: TRBJ2-4; CDR3 protein: CASSLEGAGYIQYF
V gene: TRBV6-4; J gene: TRBJ2-5; CDR3 protein: CASAGADPRQETQYF
V gene: TRBV9; J gene: TRBJ2-2; CDR3 protein: CASSALAGTGELFF
V gene: TRBV12-3/TRBV12-4; J gene: TRBJ1-1; CDR3 protein: CASNLDLSNTEAFF
V gene: TRBV29-1; J gene: TRBJ2-1; CDR3 protein: CSHPGLAGVYNEQFF
V gene: TRBV28; J gene: TRBJ1-5; CDR3 protein: CASTGGGGNNQPQHF
V gene: TRBV6-2/TRBV6-3; J gene: TRBJ2-7; CDR3 protein: CASSRGPGRGTYEQYF
V gene: TRBV29-1; J gene: TRBJ2-1; CDR3 protein: CSVEGVAEPPSDEQFF
V gene: TRBV2; J gene: TRBJ2-7; CDR3 protein: CASSVVPVTYEQYF
V gene: TRBV2; J gene: TRBJ1-2; CDR3 protein: CASSSQTKYGYTF
V gene: TRBV18; J gene: TRBJ1-5; CDR3 protein: CASSLSGDSNQPQHF
V gene: TRBV5-1; J gene: TRBJ1-5; CDR3 protein: CASSLAGAASNQPQHF
V gene: TRBV4-2; J gene: TRBJ2-2; CDR3 protein: CASSHPPGTANTGELFF
V gene: TRBV10-3; J gene: TRBJ2-7; CDR3 protein: CAISTQSSYEQYF
V gene: TRBV11-1; J gene: TRBJ2-3; CDR3 protein: CASSLEPHTDTQYF
V gene: TRBV6-5; J gene: TRBJ1-1; CDR3 protein: CASSYYSPGQGVDTEAFF